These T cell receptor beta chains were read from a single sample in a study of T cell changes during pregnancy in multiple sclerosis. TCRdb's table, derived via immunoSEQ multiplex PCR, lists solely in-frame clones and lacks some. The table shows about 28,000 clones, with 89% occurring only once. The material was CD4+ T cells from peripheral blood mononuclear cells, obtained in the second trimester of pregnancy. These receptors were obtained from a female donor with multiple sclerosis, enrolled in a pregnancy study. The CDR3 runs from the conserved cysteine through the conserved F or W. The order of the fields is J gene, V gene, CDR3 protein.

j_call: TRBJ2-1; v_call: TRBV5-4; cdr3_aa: CASSWGRWRGPNNEQFF
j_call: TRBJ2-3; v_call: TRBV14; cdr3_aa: CASSHHRYSASTDTQYF
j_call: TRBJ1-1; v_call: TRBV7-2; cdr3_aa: CASSLWTGVEAFF
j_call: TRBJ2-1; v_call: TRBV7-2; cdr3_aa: CASLRDRHSNEQFF
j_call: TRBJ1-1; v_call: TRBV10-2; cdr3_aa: CASSPWDRVRSTEAFF
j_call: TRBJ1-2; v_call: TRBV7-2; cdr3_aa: CASSLGRGAGGYTF
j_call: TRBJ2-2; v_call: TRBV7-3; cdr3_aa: CASSLSRDEVGELFF
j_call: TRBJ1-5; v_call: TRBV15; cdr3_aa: CATSRVRGTIGQPQHF
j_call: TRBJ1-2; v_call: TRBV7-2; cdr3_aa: CASSLGSDRRPSYGYTF
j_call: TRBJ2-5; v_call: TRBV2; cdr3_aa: CASRPGGDQETQYF
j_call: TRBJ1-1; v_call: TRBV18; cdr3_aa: CASSSIPGTGGTEAFF
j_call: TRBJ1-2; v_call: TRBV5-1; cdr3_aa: CASSLGQGLGNYGYTF
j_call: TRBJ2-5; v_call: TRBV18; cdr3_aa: CASSLLTGNQETQYF
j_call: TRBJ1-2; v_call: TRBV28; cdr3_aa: CASSLLTGGGGYTF